Each of the 25 T cell receptor beta chains below was sequenced from the same sample in a study of cytomegalovirus exposure and HLA in healthy donors. PCR primers comprised 60 Vbeta and 13 Jbeta primers. Sequenced by immunoSEQ multiplex PCR; TCRdb stores in-frame clones only, minus some. The sample includes over 50,000 clones, about 80% seen only once; the top ten take roughly 47%. Sequencing was performed on PBMCs. These receptors were collected from a man between 45 and 60 years old in good health and CMV-seropositive.

This chain joins TRBV5-6 and TRBJ2-5; 7 nucleotides match TRBD2. Looked up from germline, CDR1 is SGHDT and CDR2 is YYEEEE. The length of the CDR3 is 13 residues. Trimming took 1 base from V and 7 from J; bases not matched to a gene: 4. The CDR3 coding sequence is TGTGCCAGCAGCTTGACCAGGGAGGGGACCCAGTACTTC. Protein sequence: CASSLTREGTQYF. Full variable domain (remainder filled in from reference TRBV5-6 and TRBJ2-5): DAGVTQSPTHLIKTRGQQVTLRCSPKSGHDTVSWYQQALGQGPQFIFQYYEEEERQRGNFPDRFSGHQFPNYSSELNVNALLLGDSALYLCASSLTREGTQYFGPGTRLLVL.

The genes are TRBV19 and TRBJ2-7; 11 positions agree with TRBD2. Germline lookup yields CDR1 LNHDA and CDR2 SQIVND (reference sequence). This CDR3 is 16 amino acids long. V gave up 0 bases and J gave up 4 bases; unmatched junction bases: 5. The CDR3 spells CASSIETSGGPYEQYF. As DNA, the CDR3 is TGTGCCAGTAGTATAGAAACTAGCGGGGGACCTTACGAGCAGTACTTC.

This chain links TRBV10-3 with TRBJ1-1; possibly TRBD1 for D (5 bases). CDR3 length: 15 amino acids. The germline V and J ends were trimmed by 3 bases and 0 bases, with 11 bases remaining between them. Germline loops: CDR1 ENHRY, CDR2 SYGVKD. The CDR3 loop is CAISDVTAMNTEAFF. The CDR3 bases are TGTGCCATCAGTGATGTGACAGCAATGAACACTGAAGCTTTCTTT.

The chain links TRBV4-1 to TRBJ1-4, with 8 bases fitting TRBD1. The CDR3 consists of 14 residues. Germline trimming cut 5 bases from V and 8 bases from J; bases unmatched to any gene: 7. Germline CDR1 reads MGHRA; CDR2 reads YSYEKL. CDR3 loop: CASSLGTGPEKLFF. CDR3 sequence (DNA): TGCGCCAGCAGCTTGGGGACAGGCCCAGAAAAACTGTTTTTT.

The V and J genes are TRBV19 and TRBJ1-1; D is perhaps TRBD1 (5 bases). CDR1 LNHDA and CDR2 SQIVND come from the germline V gene (reference sequence). The CDR3 contains 15 residues. Trimming took 7 bases from V and 1 from J, leaving 16 bases between them. The CDR3 nucleotides read TGTGCCAGTAAAGCCCAAGGGGCGACGAACACTGAAGCTTTCTTT. This encodes CASKAQGATNTEAFF. Full variable domain (missing parts from reference TRBV19 and TRBJ1-1): DGGITQSPKYLFRKEGQNVTLSCEQNLNHDAMYWYRQDPGQGLRLIYYSQIVNDFQKGDIAEGYSVSREKKESFPLTVTSAQKNPTAFYLCASKAQGATNTEAFFGQGTRLTVV.

The J gene is TRBJ1-6, the V gene TRBV19, with D possibly matching TRBD1 (6 bases). Between the trimmed V and J ends, which lost 7 bases and 4 bases, there was a span of 11 bases. CDR1 is LNHDA and CDR2 is SQIVND in the germline V gene (reference sequence). There are 14 residues in the CDR3. This chain's CDR3 is CASTKQGYNSPLHF. CDR3 coding DNA: TGTGCCAGTACGAAACAGGGATATAATTCACCCCTCCACTTT.

As concerns this clone: One junction end disagrees with the germline gene, perhaps due to a read error. The chain joins TRBV30 to TRBJ2-6; 9 bases agree with TRBD1. The germline CDR1 and CDR2 sequences are GTSNPN and SVGIG (reference sequence). CDR3 size: 16 residues. CDR3 amino acids: CAWSDGTGRGANVLNF. DNA of the CDR3: TGTGCCTGGAGTGACGGGACAGGGCGTGGGGCCAACGTCCTGAATTTC.

Concerning this clone: Since a far larger clone is one base different, this is likely a read error. The chain joins TRBV5-5 to TRBJ2-1; 13 bases match TRBD2. CDR3 length: 18 amino acids. Germline V gene data show CDR1 as SGHKS and CDR2 as YYEKEE (reference sequence). J was trimmed by 9 bases and V by 3 bases; bases with no gene match: 15. CDR3 residues: CASSSTSGRPGFATEQFF. CDR3 bases: TGTGCCAGCAGCTCGACTAGCGGGAGGCCAGGCTTTGCCACTGAGCAGTTCTTC.

The CDR3 coding sequence is TGTGCCAGCAGGAGAGCGGGATTAAACACAGATACGCAGTATTTT. It translates to CASRRAGLNTDTQYF. V usage is TRBV6-1 and J usage is TRBJ2-3; 7 bases match TRBD2. Germline V gene sequence: CDR1 MNHNS, CDR2 SASEGT. Trimming cost V 6 bases and J 2 bases; bases outside gene matches: 8. The CDR3 loop spans 15 amino acids.

The chain carries TRBV7-2 and TRBJ2-1, with a tentative D call TRBD2 (6 bases). Per the germline V gene, CDR1 is SGHTA and CDR2 is FQGNSA. The CDR3 is made up of 15 amino acids. V lost 1 base to trimming and J lost 8 bases, with 15 bases between them. CDR3 sequence reads: CASSLEGTDRHEQFF. Here the CDR3 DNA reads TGTGCCAGCAGCTTAGAGGGGACTGACCGGCATGAGCAGTTCTTC.

V and J are TRBV27 and TRBJ1-3; the match to TRBD1 covers 9 bases. Germline values: CDR1 MNHEY, CDR2 SMNVEV (reference sequence). With 3 bases clipped from V and 4 bases from J, the junction kept 7 bases outside the gene matches. The CDR3 has 16 amino acids. The CDR3 sequence is CASSFTGGNFGNTIYF. DNA for the CDR3: TGTGCCAGCAGTTTCACAGGGGGCAACTTCGGAAACACCATATATTTT.

The V gene is TRBV9, the J gene TRBJ2-7; 10 bases are a match to TRBD2. The trim removed 4 bases at V and 4 bases at J, leaving 5 bases unmatched. Germline CDR1 reads SGDLS; CDR2 reads YYNGEE. This CDR3 is built from 14 residues. CDR3 DNA sequence: TGTGCCAGCAGCAAAGCGGGAGGGCTTTACGAGCAGTACTTC. This encodes CASSKAGGLYEQYF. Filled out from reference TRBV9 and TRBJ2-7, the complete variable domain reads DSGVTQTPKHLITATGQRVTLRCSPRSGDLSVYWYQQSLDQGLQFLIQYYNGEERAKGNILERFSAQQFPDLHSELNLSSLELGDSALYFCASSKAGGLYEQYFGPGTRLTVT.

As regards this clone: Being one base from a much bigger clone, this may be a read error. This sample also contains other DNA sequences that code for the same CDR3. The gene calls are TRBV4-3 and TRBJ2-1; D unclear. The CDR3 extends over 17 amino acids. From germline, CDR1 is LGHNA and CDR2 YSLEER. As DNA, the CDR3 is TGCGTCAGCAGCCAAGATATGATCGTACTCATATACAATGAGCAGTTCTTC. It encodes CVSSQDMIVLIYNEQFF.

The chain links TRBV2 to TRBJ1-5; 8 bases are a match to TRBD1. CDR3 length: 13 residues. The V gene's germline CDR1 is SNHLY and CDR2 FYNNEI. J lost 6 bases, V lost 8 bases, and 6 bases had no gene match. The DNA for the CDR3 is TGTGCCAGCGAAAGGGACAGGATTCAGCCCCAGCATTTT. Its protein product is CASERDRIQPQHF.

The chain recombines TRBV6-1 with TRBJ2-7; 10 bases agree with TRBD1. Trimming at V came to 5 bases and at J to 5 bases, leaving 6 bases not matched to a gene. Germline V CDR1 and CDR2: MNHNS, SASEGT. This CDR3 region has 14 residues. The CDR3 here is CASSPRDRGHEQYF. In nucleotides, the CDR3 is TGTGCCAGCAGTCCGAGGGACAGGGGCCACGAGCAGTACTTC.

This clone was seen more than once but under ten times. This rearrangement joins TRBV5-5 to TRBJ2-1; TRBD2 aligns across 9 bases. CDR3 length equals 15 residues. Germline CDR1 SGHKS, CDR2 YYEKEE (reference sequence). The J segment lost 8 bases and the V segment lost 2 bases, leaving 8 bases of the junction unmatched. The CDR3 is CASSFGGGAFDEQFF. The CDR3 nucleotides read TGTGCCAGCAGCTTTGGCGGGGGGGCTTTTGATGAGCAGTTCTTC.

The chain links TRBV5-8 to TRBJ1-1; 9 positions agree with TRBD1. The J segment lost 0 bases and the V segment lost 5 bases, leaving 8 bases of the junction unmatched. Germline lookup yields CDR1 SGHTS and CDR2 YDEGEE. This CDR3 region has 16 residues. The CDR3 DNA is TGTGCCAGCAGAACCGGGACAGGGTTTGTGAACACTGAAGCTTTCTTT. Encoded protein: CASRTGTGFVNTEAFF.

This chain joins TRBV5-1 and TRBJ1-4; D remains unclear. Germline V gene lookup returns CDR1 SGHRS and CDR2 YFSETQ. The CDR3 length is 15 residues. V shed 3 bases and J shed 4 bases, with 13 bases lying between them. The CDR3 reads CASSSLGLINEKLFF. The CDR3 DNA is TGCGCCAGCAGCTCTCTCGGACTCATTAATGAAAAACTGTTTTTT.

The chain couples TRBV4-1 to TRBJ1-5; 8 bases line up with TRBD1. CDR3 length: 15 amino acids. Germline V gene sequence: CDR1 MGHRA, CDR2 YSYEKL. The V segment lost 1 base and the J segment 6 bases; nucleotides outside the gene matches: 5. The DNA for the CDR3 is TGCGCCAGCAGCCAAGTTCAGGGGGCAAGTCAGCCCCAGCATTTT. The encoded protein is CASSQVQGASQPQHF.

The chain employs TRBV14 and TRBJ1-1; maybe TRBD1 (6 bases). The germline V gene has CDR1 SGHDN and CDR2 FVKESK. Trimming shortened V by 1 base and J by 1 base, and 7 bases separated the two germline ends. The CDR3 has 14 amino acids. CDR3 bases: TGTGCCAGCAGCCAAGGGGACAAGAACACTGAAGCTTTCTTT. Protein: CASSQGDKNTEAFF.

The chain recombines TRBV5-1 with TRBJ1-5; D is uncertain. CDR1 is SGHRS and CDR2 is YFSETQ in the germline V gene. CDR3 length: 15 residues. Trimming removed 2 bases at V and 1 base at J, with 10 bases between. The CDR3 DNA sequence: TGCGCCAGCAGCTTTCACAGCTTGAGCAATCAGCCCCAGCATTTT. Protein: CASSFHSLSNQPQHF.

The V gene is TRBV7-9, the J gene TRBJ1-3; unclear D gene. In germline, CDR1 is SEHNR, CDR2 FQNEAQ (reference sequence). The CDR3 runs to 15 residues. V lost 6 bases and J lost 0, with 12 bases in between. CDR3 residues: CASSLGGLSGNTIYF. CDR3 sequence (DNA): TGTGCCAGCAGTCTCGGAGGCCTCTCTGGAAACACCATATATTTT.

This rearrangement joins TRBV6-1 to TRBJ2-2, with unresolved D. V was shortened by 5 bases and J by 0 bases, with 10 bases between the two germline ends. Germline V gives CDR1 MNHNS, CDR2 SASEGT. The CDR3 is 15 amino acids. In DNA, the CDR3 is TGTGCCAGCAGTTTCCAGTTCGCGAACACCGGGGAGCTGTTTTTT. Translating it yields CASSFQFANTGELFF.

This chain connects TRBV18 to TRBJ2-1; 8 bases line up with TRBD2. The V gene's germline CDR1 is KGHSH and CDR2 LQKENI. The CDR3 totals 17 residues. V lost 2 bases, J lost 7 bases, and 13 bases stayed unmatched. CDR3 bases: TGTGCCAGCTCACCAGTGATAAGCGGGAGCTGGTTGAATGAGCAGTTCTTC. Its translation is CASSPVISGSWLNEQFF. Together with reference TRBV18 and TRBJ2-1, the CDR3 gives the full variable domain: NAGVMQNPRHLVRRRGQEARLRCSPMKGHSHVYWYRQLPEEGLKFMVYLQKENIIDESGMPKERFSAEFPKEGPSILRIQQVVRGDSAAYFCASSPVISGSWLNEQFFGPGTRLTVL.

The V gene is TRBV4-1, the J gene TRBJ2-3; 13 bases are shared with TRBD2. This CDR3 has 18 amino acids. Trimming cost V 0 bases and J 3 bases; bases outside gene matches: 6. CDR1 and CDR2 from the germline V gene are MGHRA and YSYEKL. CDR3 in DNA: TGCGCCAGCAGCCAAGATGAGTCGACTAGCGGGAGGACAGATACGCAGTATTTT. Protein product: CASSQDESTSGRTDTQYF.